Listed below are T cell receptor beta chains from one sample, sequenced in a study of T cells after yellow fever vaccination. One entry per CDR3 protein, called by TCRdb with MiXCR from the 5' RACE reads. The sample records 300,000 to 400,000 distinct CDR3 sequences, 8% to 10% being singletons. Sequencing used PBMCs, obtained on the day of the first yellow fever vaccination. Receptor source: a young man who received the YFV17D yellow fever vaccine. Both conserved end residues are part of each CDR3. The D gene is left open where the match is weak. Size is omitted from some rows. Given values are once, few, many or a class for expanded clones.

D gene: NA; clone size: few; V gene: TRBV3-1; J gene: TRBJ1-5; CDR3 DNA: TGTGCCAGCAGCCTGTCGACTAACAAGAATCAGCCCCAGCATTTT; CDR3 protein: CASSLSTNKNQPQHF
D gene: TRBD1; clone size: NA; V gene: TRBV2; J gene: TRBJ2-3; CDR3 DNA: TGTGCCAGCAGTGATGGGGACAGGGGAGGGGAAAGCACAGATACGCAGTATTTT; CDR3 protein: CASSDGDRGGESTDTQYF
D gene: NA; clone size: many; V gene: TRBV5-1; J gene: TRBJ2-3; CDR3 DNA: TGCGCCAGCAGCTTGGCCGGGCAGGGAATAACAGATACGCAGTATTTT; CDR3 protein: CASSLAGQGITDTQYF
D gene: NA; clone size: few; V gene: TRBV6-2/TRBV6-3; J gene: TRBJ1-1; CDR3 DNA: TGTGCCAGCAGTTCATACTCTTCCCGGGACGAGAACACTGAAGCTTTCTTT; CDR3 protein: CASSSYSSRDENTEAFF
D gene: TRBD1; clone size: few; V gene: TRBV12-3/TRBV12-4; J gene: TRBJ2-7; CDR3 DNA: TGTGCCAGCAGTCACTACACTACAGGGGCAGGATACGAGCAGTACTTC; CDR3 protein: CASSHYTTGAGYEQYF
D gene: NA; clone size: NA; V gene: TRBV5-1; J gene: TRBJ2-7; CDR3 DNA: TGCGCCAGCAGCTTGGTGGGGAGATCGTACGAGCAGTACTTC; CDR3 protein: CASSLVGRSYEQYF
D gene: NA; clone size: NA; V gene: TRBV5-1; J gene: TRBJ1-4; CDR3 DNA: TGCGCCAGCAGCTTGGGTCCAGGGGAGAGTGAAAAACTGTTTTTT; CDR3 protein: CASSLGPGESEKLFF
D gene: NA; clone size: NA; V gene: TRBV6-5; J gene: TRBJ1-1; CDR3 DNA: TGTGCCAGCAGTTACTCCTCGGGGGCTCGGACTGAAGCTTTCTTT; CDR3 protein: CASSYSSGARTEAFF
D gene: NA; clone size: NA; V gene: TRBV11-2; J gene: TRBJ1-5; CDR3 DNA: TGTGCCAGCAGCTTAGAAGGGCAGGGGAATCAGCCCCAGCATTTT; CDR3 protein: CASSLEGQGNQPQHF
D gene: TRBD2; clone size: few; V gene: TRBV18; J gene: TRBJ2-3; CDR3 DNA: TGTGCCAGCTCACCACTAGGACCGGGACTAGCGGAATCAGATACGCAGTATTTT; CDR3 protein: CASSPLGPGLAESDTQYF
D gene: NA; clone size: few; V gene: TRBV5-1; J gene: TRBJ2-5; CDR3 DNA: TGCGCCAGCAGCTTGGAAGGGTATCGCGAGACCCAGTACTTC; CDR3 protein: CASSLEGYRETQYF
D gene: TRBD1; clone size: NA; V gene: TRBV7-9; J gene: TRBJ2-1; CDR3 DNA: TGTGCCAGCAGCCATCTGGTGGGGACAGGATTGAGCAATGAGCAGTTCTTC; CDR3 protein: CASSHLVGTGLSNEQFF
D gene: NA; clone size: NA; V gene: TRBV4-2; J gene: TRBJ1-5; CDR3 DNA: TGTGCCAGCAGCCAAGATGGGCGGGGAGATCAGCCCCAGCATTTT; CDR3 protein: CASSQDGRGDQPQHF
D gene: NA; clone size: few; V gene: TRBV4-3; J gene: TRBJ1-2; CDR3 DNA: TGCGCCAGCAGCCCCGGGACGGAGTATGCCTATGGCTACACCTTC; CDR3 protein: CASSPGTEYAYGYTF
D gene: TRBD2; clone size: once; V gene: TRBV7-8; J gene: TRBJ2-2; CDR3 DNA: TGTGCCAGCACCCGGCGGGCTAGCGGGGGGGGCCTGGAGCTGTTTTTT; CDR3 protein: CASTRRASGGGLELFF
D gene: TRBD1; clone size: many; V gene: TRBV5-1; J gene: TRBJ1-1; CDR3 DNA: TGCGCCAGCAGCTTGGGGACAGGGACCACTGAAGCTTTCTTT; CDR3 protein: CASSLGTGTTEAFF
D gene: NA; clone size: few; V gene: TRBV7-9; J gene: TRBJ1-1; CDR3 DNA: TGTGCCAGCAGCTTAGAGGGGTCCAGGGAAGCTTTCTTT; CDR3 protein: CASSLEGSREAFF
D gene: NA; clone size: few; V gene: TRBV18; J gene: TRBJ2-2; CDR3 DNA: TGTGCCAGCTCACCACTAGAAGGGTTCAACACCGGGGAGCTGTTTTTT; CDR3 protein: CASSPLEGFNTGELFF
D gene: NA; clone size: NA; V gene: TRBV9; J gene: TRBJ2-3; CDR3 DNA: TGTGCCAGCAGGCCTGGAACAGATACGCAGTATTTT; CDR3 protein: CASRPGTDTQYF
D gene: TRBD2; clone size: few; V gene: TRBV6-4; J gene: TRBJ2-2; CDR3 DNA: TGTGCCAGCAGTGACAGAGCGGGGGAGTACACCGGGGAGCTGTTTTTT; CDR3 protein: CASSDRAGEYTGELFF
D gene: NA; clone size: many; V gene: TRBV6-5; J gene: TRBJ1-1; CDR3 DNA: TGTGCCAGCAGCACTACAGGGTCCGAAGCTTTCTTT; CDR3 protein: CASSTTGSEAFF
D gene: NA; clone size: NA; V gene: TRBV5-1; J gene: TRBJ1-5; CDR3 DNA: TGCGCCAGCAGCTTGTTTCCAGGAGTGGGCGATCAGCCCCAGCATTTT; CDR3 protein: CASSLFPGVGDQPQHF
D gene: TRBD2; clone size: NA; V gene: TRBV20-1; J gene: TRBJ2-3; CDR3 DNA: TGCAGTGCTAGAGATGGTCTAGCGGGGACAGATACGCAGTATTTT; CDR3 protein: CSARDGLAGTDTQYF
D gene: NA; clone size: few; V gene: TRBV5-5; J gene: TRBJ2-1; CDR3 DNA: TGTGCCAGCAGCCGATACAGGGTCTCCTACAATGAGCAGTTCTTC; CDR3 protein: CASSRYRVSYNEQFF
D gene: NA; clone size: few; V gene: TRBV5-4; J gene: TRBJ2-6; CDR3 DNA: TGTGCCAGCAGCCGACAAGGGTTTTCCTCTGGGGCCAACGTCCTGACTTTC; CDR3 protein: CASSRQGFSSGANVLTF
D gene: NA; clone size: few; V gene: TRBV7-3; J gene: TRBJ2-2; CDR3 DNA: TGTGCCAGCAGCTTAGCCTCGGCAGGGAGGACCGGGGAGCTGTTTTTT; CDR3 protein: CASSLASAGRTGELFF
D gene: TRBD2; clone size: NA; V gene: TRBV20-1; J gene: TRBJ2-1; CDR3 DNA: TGCAGTGCTAGAGATCTGGTAGCGGGGGGATACAATGAGCAGTTCTTC; CDR3 protein: CSARDLVAGGYNEQFF
D gene: TRBD2; clone size: NA; V gene: TRBV20-1; J gene: TRBJ2-2; CDR3 DNA: TGCAGTGCCGAGGCTAGCGGAATTACCGGGGAGCTGTTTTTT; CDR3 protein: CSAEASGITGELFF
D gene: TRBD2; clone size: NA; V gene: TRBV11-2; J gene: TRBJ2-5; CDR3 DNA: TGTGCCAGCAGCTTACGGACTAGCGGGGGCAAAGAGACCCAGTACTTC; CDR3 protein: CASSLRTSGGKETQYF
D gene: TRBD1; clone size: NA; V gene: TRBV3-1; J gene: TRBJ1-6; CDR3 DNA: TGTGCCACTCAGGGGGCGAGCAATTCACCCCTCCACTTT; CDR3 protein: CATQGASNSPLHF
D gene: TRBD1; clone size: NA; V gene: TRBV10-3; J gene: TRBJ2-7; CDR3 DNA: TGTGCCATCAGGACGGGACAGGGGTTCGAGCAGTACTTC; CDR3 protein: CAIRTGQGFEQYF
D gene: NA; clone size: NA; V gene: TRBV20-1; J gene: TRBJ1-1; CDR3 DNA: TGCAGTGCCCCTTCGGGGGCTGAAGCTTTCTTT; CDR3 protein: CSAPSGAEAFF
D gene: TRBD2; clone size: few; V gene: TRBV6-2/TRBV6-3; J gene: TRBJ2-5; CDR3 DNA: TGTGCCAGCAGTTACGACGCGGGGGGCCAAGAGACCCAGTACTTC; CDR3 protein: CASSYDAGGQETQYF
D gene: TRBD1; clone size: many; V gene: TRBV27; J gene: TRBJ2-7; CDR3 DNA: TGTGCCAGCAGCCCCTCAGACAGGGGGCTCTGGCAGTACTTC; CDR3 protein: CASSPSDRGLWQYF
D gene: NA; clone size: NA; V gene: TRBV29-1; J gene: TRBJ1-1; CDR3 DNA: TGCAGCGTTCCCCAGGGTTTGCGCACTGAAGCTTTCTTT; CDR3 protein: CSVPQGLRTEAFF
D gene: TRBD1; clone size: many; V gene: TRBV7-3; J gene: TRBJ2-2; CDR3 DNA: TGTGCCAGCAGCTATGGGACAGGGACCACCGGGGAGCTGTTTTTT; CDR3 protein: CASSYGTGTTGELFF
D gene: TRBD2; clone size: many; V gene: TRBV5-4; J gene: TRBJ2-1; CDR3 DNA: TGTGCCAGCAGCGGAGCGGGGGGGCTAGCGGAGCAGTTCTTC; CDR3 protein: CASSGAGGLAEQFF
D gene: NA; clone size: few; V gene: TRBV30; J gene: TRBJ1-2; CDR3 DNA: TGTGCCTGGAGTGGGTACTATGGCTACACCTTC; CDR3 protein: CAWSGYYGYTF
D gene: NA; clone size: NA; V gene: TRBV6-5; J gene: TRBJ1-6; CDR3 DNA: TGTGCCAGCAGTCCAAGGAGCTCCTATAATTCACCCCTCCACTTT; CDR3 protein: CASSPRSSYNSPLHF
D gene: TRBD1; clone size: few; V gene: TRBV7-9; J gene: TRBJ2-3; CDR3 DNA: TGTGCCAGCAGCCCCCCTCAGGGGACAGGGGGAGCAGATACGCAGTATTTT; CDR3 protein: CASSPPQGTGGADTQYF
D gene: NA; clone size: NA; V gene: TRBV7-7; J gene: TRBJ2-5; CDR3 DNA: TGTGCTAGCAGCCCCGGACGTAGTGGAGAGACCCAGTACTTC; CDR3 protein: CASSPGRSGETQYF
D gene: TRBD1; clone size: NA; V gene: TRBV18; J gene: TRBJ2-7; CDR3 DNA: TGTGCCAGCTCACTCGGGACAGGGGATCCCTACGAGCAGTACTTC; CDR3 protein: CASSLGTGDPYEQYF
D gene: NA; clone size: NA; V gene: TRBV9; J gene: TRBJ1-6; CDR3 DNA: TGTGCCAGCAGCGCGAGGGGGAGCTCCTATAATTCACCCCTCCACTTT; CDR3 protein: CASSARGSSYNSPLHF
D gene: TRBD1; clone size: many; V gene: TRBV24-1; J gene: TRBJ1-2; CDR3 DNA: TGTGCCACCAGGGGTAACAGGGGGAACATTGGCTACACCTTC; CDR3 protein: CATRGNRGNIGYTF
D gene: TRBD2; clone size: NA; V gene: TRBV6-2/TRBV6-3; J gene: TRBJ2-1; CDR3 DNA: TGTGCCAGCAGAACCGGGCCTAGCGGGGGCGCGGGCTTGAGATACAATGAGCAGTTCTTC; CDR3 protein: CASRTGPSGGAGLRYNEQFF
D gene: NA; clone size: few; V gene: TRBV20-1; J gene: TRBJ2-5; CDR3 DNA: TGCAGTGCTCAGTCGAAGGGGCATCAAGAGACCCAGTACTTC; CDR3 protein: CSAQSKGHQETQYF
D gene: NA; clone size: NA; V gene: TRBV28; J gene: TRBJ2-1; CDR3 DNA: TGTGCCAGCAGTAGAAGCTACAATGAGCAGTTCTTC; CDR3 protein: CASSRSYNEQFF
D gene: NA; clone size: many; V gene: TRBV27; J gene: TRBJ2-7; CDR3 DNA: TGTGCCAGCAGTTTCAGAGGGCAAGCCTACGAGCAGTACTTC; CDR3 protein: CASSFRGQAYEQYF
D gene: NA; clone size: few; V gene: TRBV5-1; J gene: TRBJ2-5; CDR3 DNA: TGCGCCAGCAGCCAGATACAAGAGACCCAGTACTTC; CDR3 protein: CASSQIQETQYF
D gene: TRBD1; clone size: many; V gene: TRBV12-3/TRBV12-4; J gene: TRBJ1-2; CDR3 DNA: TGTGCCAGCACAGGGGGGGCAGGCTGGGACTATGGCTACACCTTC; CDR3 protein: CASTGGAGWDYGYTF
D gene: TRBD1; clone size: NA; V gene: TRBV5-6; J gene: TRBJ1-6; CDR3 DNA: TGTGCCAGCAGCTTTGCTGCCCAGGGGCAGGGGGCCCTCCACTTT; CDR3 protein: CASSFAAQGQGALHF
D gene: TRBD2; clone size: NA; V gene: TRBV12-3/TRBV12-4; J gene: TRBJ2-3; CDR3 DNA: TGTGCCAGCAGTTACCCTAGCGGGGGTACTCAGTATACGCAGTATTTT; CDR3 protein: CASSYPSGGTQYTQYF
D gene: NA; clone size: NA; V gene: TRBV25-1; J gene: TRBJ2-5; CDR3 DNA: TGTGCCAGCAGTGATGTGGGGCTCGGAGAGACCCAGTACTTC; CDR3 protein: CASSDVGLGETQYF
D gene: TRBD1; clone size: few; V gene: TRBV11-1; J gene: TRBJ2-1; CDR3 DNA: TGTGCCAGCAGCTCCCTAGGGGACAGGGGATCGGGGGAGTCCTACAATGAGCAGTTCTTC; CDR3 protein: CASSSLGDRGSGESYNEQFF
D gene: NA; clone size: few; V gene: TRBV5-4; J gene: TRBJ1-1; CDR3 DNA: TGTGCCAGCGGAAGACTAACCATGAACACTGAAGCTTTCTTT; CDR3 protein: CASGRLTMNTEAFF
D gene: TRBD2; clone size: NA; V gene: TRBV10-3; J gene: TRBJ2-3; CDR3 DNA: TGTGCCACCAAGAGACTAGCGGAGAGCACAGATACGCAGTATTTT; CDR3 protein: CATKRLAESTDTQYF
D gene: TRBD1; clone size: NA; V gene: TRBV5-8; J gene: TRBJ1-3; CDR3 DNA: TGTGCCAGCAGCTTGGGGGACAGGGCCTTCTCTGGAAACACCATATATTTT; CDR3 protein: CASSLGDRAFSGNTIYF
D gene: NA; clone size: few; V gene: TRBV6-1; J gene: TRBJ2-1; CDR3 DNA: TGTGCCAGCGAGACAGATATTAACTCCTACAATGAGCAGTTCTTC; CDR3 protein: CASETDINSYNEQFF
D gene: NA; clone size: NA; V gene: TRBV19; J gene: TRBJ1-1; CDR3 DNA: TGTGCCAGTAGTCCCAGGGGAGGGACGGCTTTCTTT; CDR3 protein: CASSPRGGTAFF
D gene: TRBD2; clone size: NA; V gene: TRBV12-3/TRBV12-4; J gene: TRBJ2-2; CDR3 DNA: TGTGCCAGCAGTTTATGGGTAGCGGGGGGAACGAACACCGGGGAGCTGTTTTTT; CDR3 protein: CASSLWVAGGTNTGELFF